The rows below give T cell receptor beta chains drawn from one sample of a study of technical replicates of blood from several donors. Assay used: immunoSEQ multiplex PCR; TCRdb lists only in-frame clones, some missing. The table shows tens of thousands of clones, with over 85% occurring only once. Sample: T cells isolated from PBMCs. Every receptor here comes from a human donor in good health. CDR3s include the opening cysteine and the closing phenylalanine or tryptophan. A D gene is named only where the DNA matches it firmly. Rows give clone size only sometimes, using once, few, many, or a class for an expanded clone.

CDR3nt	CDR3aa	v_gene	d_gene	j_gene	abundance
TGTGCCAGCAGTTTCCTTACTAGCGGGAGGCCTTACGAGCAGTACTTC	CASSFLTSGRPYEQYF	TRBV28	TRBD2	TRBJ2-7	-
TGTGCCAGCAGCTTAGCCTCGGTTTCCTCTGGGGCCAACGTCCTGACTTTC	CASSLASVSSGANVLTF	TRBV7-2	-	TRBJ2-6	once
TGTGCCTGGGGGGGGGACAGGGATCAGCCCCAGCATTTT	CAWGGDRDQPQHF	TRBV30	TRBD1	TRBJ1-5	-
TGTGCCAGCAGCGCGGGACAGGGCAACGAGCAGTACTTC	CASSAGQGNEQYF	TRBV5-4	TRBD1	TRBJ2-7	-
TGTGCTAGTGGCCGGGACAACTCCTACAATGAGCAGTTCTTC	CASGRDNSYNEQFF	TRBV12-5	-	TRBJ2-1	-
TGCGCCAGCAGCCAGGACAGGGTCGGCACAGATACGCAGTATTTT	CASSQDRVGTDTQYF	TRBV5-1	TRBD1	TRBJ2-3	-
TGTGCCAGCAGTTTAACAGGCAACAGCAATCAGCCCCAGCATTTT	CASSLTGNSNQPQHF	TRBV27	-	TRBJ1-5	-
TGTGCCAGCAGCTTACGTGGAGGCACTGAAGCTTTCTTT	CASSLRGGTEAFF	TRBV5-4	-	TRBJ1-1	-
TGCGCCAGCAGCCAAGGGGGGGGGCTGGGGACTGAAGCTTTCTTT	CASSQGGGLGTEAFF	TRBV4-1	-	TRBJ1-1	-
TGTGCCAGCAGCTTGGAGACAGGGTTGGAGACCCAGTACTTC	CASSLETGLETQYF	TRBV5-4	TRBD1	TRBJ2-5	once
TGTGCCAGCAGCCAAGTAAATTTCGCTGAAGCTTTCTTT	CASSQVNFAEAFF	TRBV14	-	TRBJ1-1	-
TGTGCCTGGAGCGCCGTGGGGGCCTATGGCTACACCTTC	CAWSAVGAYGYTF	TRBV30	-	TRBJ1-2	-
TGTGCCAGTAGTAGTCCAGGGAATGGCTACACCTTC	CASSSPGNGYTF	TRBV19	-	TRBJ1-2	-
TGTGCCAGCAGCCTGGGACTAGCGGACAATGAGCAGTTCTTC	CASSLGLADNEQFF	TRBV7-2	TRBD2	TRBJ2-1	-
TGTGCCAGCAGTTTTTTCCTGGGTAGCCCTGAAGCTTTCTTT	CASSFFLGSPEAFF	TRBV27	-	TRBJ1-1	-
TGTGCCAGCAGAGTGGGCCAGAACACTGAAGCTTTCTTT	CASRVGQNTEAFF	TRBV6-5	-	TRBJ1-1	-
TGCGCCAGCAGCTTGGTCGGGTACAGGGACGAGCAGTACTTC	CASSLVGYRDEQYF	TRBV5-1	-	TRBJ2-7	few
TGTGCCAGCATCAAGCCGGGTGGTACCGGGGAGCTGTTTTTT	CASIKPGGTGELFF	TRBV6-5	-	TRBJ2-2	-
TGTGCCAGCTCACCTTTAGGCCGGGGTAATCAGCCCCAGCATTTT	CASSPLGRGNQPQHF	TRBV18	-	TRBJ1-5	once
TGTGCCACCAGCAGGACCCTGACTCTCAATCAGCCCCAGCATTTT	CATSRTLTLNQPQHF	TRBV15	-	TRBJ1-5	-
TGTGCCAGCAGCGTAACTAGCGGGTATAACGGGGAGCTGTTTTTT	CASSVTSGYNGELFF	TRBV9	TRBD2	TRBJ2-2	-
TGTGCCAGCAGCTTAGAAAGCACAGGGTTACAAGAGACCCAGTACTTC	CASSLESTGLQETQYF	TRBV11-2	-	TRBJ2-5	-
TGTGCCATACGGGGCCCTAGCGGCGCCTACGAGCAGTACTTC	CAIRGPSGAYEQYF	TRBV6-1	TRBD2	TRBJ2-7	once
TGTGCCTGGAGTCTCGGACAGGGGGTAGATACGCAGTATTTT	CAWSLGQGVDTQYF	TRBV30	TRBD1	TRBJ2-3	once
TGTGCCACCAGCAGGTCGAGGACTGGAAACACCATATATTTT	CATSRSRTGNTIYF	TRBV15	-	TRBJ1-3	-
TGTGCCAGCAGCCCCGGACTAGCGGGATTATACATAGATACGCAGTATTTT	CASSPGLAGLYIDTQYF	TRBV9	TRBD2	TRBJ2-3	-
TGTGCCAGTACGGGGGACAGGGCCGACTATGGCTACACCTTC	CASTGDRADYGYTF	TRBV19	TRBD1	TRBJ1-2	once
TGTGCCATCGGTGACGCTACCACTCCTAACTATGGCTACACCTTC	CAIGDATTPNYGYTF	TRBV10-3	-	TRBJ1-2	-
TGTGCCAGCAGCTCCAGGGCTGCCTCTACGATGAAGCAGTACTTC	CASSSRAASTMKQYF	TRBV7-9	-	TRBJ2-7	-
TGCGCCAGCAGCCAGGGACTAGCGGGAGGGTACAATGAGCAGTTCTTC	CASSQGLAGGYNEQFF	TRBV4-3	TRBD2	TRBJ2-1	-
TGTGCCATCGGGCCGAGGACATACGAGCAGTACTTC	CAIGPRTYEQYF	TRBV10-3	-	TRBJ2-7	-
TGTGCCAGCAGTTTAACAATGGGGGCAGGGGGTGTTAGGTACGAGCAGTACTTC	CASSLTMGAGGVRYEQYF	TRBV28	TRBD1	TRBJ2-7	-
TGCAGCGTTGGGGCCCGACCAGGACAGGACAACTATGGCTACACCTTC	CSVGARPGQDNYGYTF	TRBV29-1	TRBD1	TRBJ1-2	-
TGTGCCAGCAGCTTAGATTGGCAATACGAGCAGTACTTC	CASSLDWQYEQYF	TRBV11-2	-	TRBJ2-7	-
TGTGCCTGGGGCGGACAGGGGCCCTACGAGCAGTACTTC	CAWGGQGPYEQYF	TRBV30	TRBD1	TRBJ2-7	-